This entry concerns a single T cell receptor (beta chain). What this receptor recognizes is not known. Base qualities are not recorded, but no much larger clone differs from it by a single base. This sample was included in a study of cytomegalovirus exposure and HLA in healthy donors (dated by TCRdb to about 2017). Notes on the research overall: The 700 or so repertoires of the first cohort and the 95 to 150 validation repertoires were produced on the same platform, according to a later analysis. Along with the roughly 700-subject first cohort, a separate validation cohort of some 130 different subjects was used. The study combined high-throughput TCR immunosequencing, statistical association of individual TCRs with disease status, and machine learning to predict cytomegalovirus infection status. The aim of the study was to test whether cataloging public T cell receptors could identify signatures of past pathogen exposure. What the research found in general, with its limitations: Cytomegalovirus status was reported to be diagnosed by the classifier with high specificity and sensitivity in both the original and validation cohorts. All 120 or so repertoires were used to score co-occurrence in the validation cohort in a later analysis, because that analysis had no HLA typing for the cohort. A total of fewer than 200 TCR beta chains were listed by the study as associated with cytomegalovirus. A few of the identified cytomegalovirus-associated TCR beta chains were confirmed in vitro to be specific for cytomegalovirus antigens. In a later analysis, TCRs clustered in the first cohort were found to also tend to co-occur in the 130 or so validation repertoires, with 94% of cluster scores above 0. The authors suggested that the approach could potentially be extended to other disease states and immunological phenotypes. Most TCR sequences were observed very rarely across donors, whereas some public TCRs were present in many individuals.

The donors were included in the validation cohort of some 120 subjects, a group kept apart from the roughly 700-subject first cohort. Libraries were made using the immunoSEQ multiplex PCR assay. In the source study's methods: A statistical classification framework was built to diagnose cytomegalovirus status from the catalog of TCR beta chain sequences. TCRdb took over this immuneACCESS table, retaining in-frame rearrangements with V and J assigned. Such tables are incomplete; in checked studies, under half of the missing clones stem from an unresolved V gene, and the remainder is unexplained. V and J calls plus clone size are reproduced from that table; the DNA served to infer D and trimming. Counted in this sample were 220,000 or so clones; approximately 87% of them appeared once. 4.5% to 6% of the sample rests with the top ten. The CDR3 contains 14 residues, cysteine and phenylalanine counted. Of the read, only the CDR3 DNA is kept; its 42 bases are in frame from base 1. From a lookup of the germline V gene, CDR1 and CDR2 are MRHNA and SNTAGT. V is cut by 4 bases and J by 0 bases, and the space between the germline ends is 8 bases.

The V gene is TRBV6-4 and the J gene is TRBJ2-3; a tentative D match to TRBD2 spans 5 bases. Sequencing input: PBMCs. This receptor was identified in a young woman in good health and CMV-seronegative. The CDR3 sequence is CASSAGLSTDTQYF. Read as DNA, the sequence is TGTGCCAGCAGTGCTGGACTTAGCACAGATACGCAGTATTTT.